These 28 T cell receptor beta chains originate from one sample sequenced in a study of OX40 agonist ivuxolimab in advanced cancers. Assay used: immunoSEQ multiplex PCR; TCRdb lists only in-frame clones, some missing. Of roughly 59,000 clones in the sample, almost 95% were seen once. The source was CD4+ or CD8+ T cells sorted from blood, collected in a trial of the OX40 agonist ivuxolimab. Source of these receptors: an adult with an advanced solid tumor such as melanoma, head and neck, liver or kidney cancer.

The gene calls are TRBV5-6 and TRBJ2-7; D call uncertain. This CDR3 contains 12 residues. Germline V gives CDR1 SGHDT, CDR2 YYEEEE. The germline V and J ends were trimmed by 0 bases and 7 bases, with 8 bases remaining between them. The CDR3 nucleotides read TGTGCCAGCAGCTTGGGAAGCCTAGAGCAGTACTTC. This sequence encodes CASSLGSLEQYF.

V usage is TRBV14 and J usage is TRBJ2-7, with D perhaps matching TRBD2 (5 bases). Germline assignment: CDR1 SGHDN and CDR2 FVKESK. Trimming took 4 bases from V and 3 from J, leaving 13 bases between them. The CDR3 has 14 residues. The CDR3 loop reads CASSPGDSDYEQYF. CDR3 sequence (DNA): TGTGCCAGCAGCCCCGGTGATAGCGACTACGAGCAGTACTTC.

This chain joins TRBV27 and TRBJ2-1; TRBD2 might be the D (6 bases). Germline V CDR1 and CDR2: MNHEY, SMNVEV (reference sequence). Deletions cut 1 base from V and 8 bases from J, with 24 bases between. CDR3 length: 18 residues. CDR3 amino acids: CASSLWTPPGRPGDEQFF. CDR3 DNA sequence: TGTGCCAGCAGTTTATGGACTCCACCGGGACGCCCGGGAGATGAGCAGTTCTTC.

The chain recombines TRBV7-2 with TRBJ2-7; 8 bases align to TRBD1. CDR3 length equals 15 residues. CDR1 is SGHTA and CDR2 is FQGNSA in the germline V gene. Trimming took 1 base from V and 6 from J; bases not matched to a gene: 8. The CDR3 sequence: CASSLGPGQDPEQYF. The CDR3 coding sequence is TGTGCCAGCAGCTTAGGCCCGGGACAGGACCCCGAGCAGTACTTC.

This clone was seen a single time. The chain has TRBV4-2 and TRBJ1-2; D gene uncertain. Germline V gives CDR1 LGHNA, CDR2 YNFKEQ. The V end was cut by 2 bases, the J end by 0 bases, with 10 bases between. CDR3 size: 15 residues. The CDR3 region has the DNA TGTGCCAGCAGCCAATGGACGGGGTCTAACTATGGCTACACCTTC. Translated, it gives CASSQWTGSNYGYTF.

This clone was seen a single time. The V gene is TRBV7-7, the J gene TRBJ2-5; tentatively, D is TRBD1 (5 bases). The CDR3 runs 15 residues. Germline values: CDR1 SSHAT, CDR2 FNYEAQ (reference sequence). V dropped 1 base and J dropped 2 bases, with 11 bases sitting between them. CDR3 DNA sequence: TGTGCCAGCAGCTTAGGTGACAGAGCACAAGAGACCCAGTACTTC. Amino acids: CASSLGDRAQETQYF.

The V and J genes are TRBV27 and TRBJ2-3; no clear D gene. Trimming removed 3 bases at V and 2 bases at J, with 12 bases between. CDR1 MNHEY and CDR2 SMNVEV come from the germline V gene (reference sequence). The CDR3 totals 15 residues. This chain's CDR3 is CASSLTSRPTDTQYF. In DNA form, the CDR3 reads TGTGCCAGCAGTTTGACTTCTAGACCCACAGATACGCAGTATTTT.

V is TRBV29-1 and J is TRBJ2-7, with 7 positions matching TRBD1. The CDR3 contains 14 residues. CDR1 and CDR2 (germline): SQVTM, ANQGSEA. V was pared by 4 bases and J by 2 bases, with 8 bases of the junction left unmatched. CDR3: CSVVLTDRAYEQYF. The CDR3 DNA reads TGCAGCGTTGTCCTGACTGACAGGGCCTACGAGCAGTACTTC.

V is TRBV2 and J is TRBJ2-1, with D uncertain. This CDR3 comprises 15 residues. Trimming left V 7 bases short and J 0 bases short, with 13 bases between. The germline V gene encodes CDR1 SNHLY and CDR2 FYNNEI. The DNA of the CDR3 is TGTGCCAGCACCACACCAGTTAGCTCCTACAATGAGCAGTTCTTC. This codes for CASTTPVSSYNEQFF.

The rearrangement joins TRBV27 to TRBJ2-1, with 8 positions matching TRBD2. V lost 10 bases, J lost 3 bases, and 8 bases stayed unmatched. CDR3 length: 14 amino acids. Germline V gene lookup returns CDR1 MNHEY and CDR2 SMNVEV (reference sequence). The chain's CDR3 is CATSTSVDYNEQFF. The DNA for the CDR3 is TGTGCCACCTCGACTAGCGTGGACTACAATGAGCAGTTCTTC.

V is TRBV5-8 and J is TRBJ2-7; perhaps TRBD2 as D (5 bases). The CDR3 runs 13 residues. Germline CDR1 and CDR2: SGHTS and YDEGEE. Trimming stripped 7 bases from V and 0 bases from J, with 11 bases between. This chain's CDR3 is CASRTPSSYEQYF. The CDR3 DNA is TGTGCCAGCCGGACTCCCTCCTCCTACGAGCAGTACTTC.

This clone has just a few counts. J is TRBJ1-1 and V is TRBV4-3, with D unclear. Trimming pared 1 base from V and 1 base from J, leaving 4 bases between. Germline CDR1 reads LGHNA; CDR2 reads YSLEER. The CDR3 has 13 amino acids. The CDR3 spells CASSQGQNTEAFF. In nucleotides, the CDR3 is TGCGCCAGCAGCCAAGGACAGAACACTGAAGCTTTCTTT.

Comments on this clone: The germline gene is not matched at one end of the junction; a read error may be the cause. This chain links TRBV6-5 with TRBJ1-1; a possible D gene is TRBD1 (5 bases). Germline V CDR1 and CDR2: MNHEY, SVGAGI. CDR3 length: 11 residues. CDR3 region: CASSYSTGLEF. In DNA, the CDR3 is TGTGCCAGCAGTTACTCAACAGGCCTAGAATTT.

The rearrangement uses TRBV6-5 and TRBJ1-1, with TRBD1 matching 8 bases. Germline V lookup: CDR1 MNHEY, CDR2 SVGAGI. CDR3 length: 14 amino acids. V dropped 1 base and J dropped 5; count of bases not matched to a gene: 3. The CDR3 region has the DNA TGTGCCAGCAGTTACTGGCAGGGGGCGACTGAAGCTTTCTTT. Protein: CASSYWQGATEAFF.

The chain has TRBV9 and TRBJ2-6, with 8 bases fitting TRBD1. CDR1 and CDR2 (germline): SGDLS, YYNGEE. After removal of 4 bases from V and 0 bases from J, the junction contained 9 bases not matched to a gene. This CDR3 spans 18 amino acids. The CDR3: CASSSRQGPPSGANVLTF. As DNA, the CDR3 is TGTGCCAGCAGCTCCAGACAGGGGCCCCCCTCTGGGGCCAACGTCCTGACTTTC. Filled out from reference TRBV9 and TRBJ2-6, the complete variable domain reads DSGVTQTPKHLITATGQRVTLRCSPRSGDLSVYWYQQSLDQGLQFLIQYYNGEERAKGNILERFSAQQFPDLHSELNLSSLELGDSALYFCASSSRQGPPSGANVLTFGAGSRLTVL.

This chain links TRBV6-6 with TRBJ2-7, with D perhaps TRBD2 (6 bases). The CDR3 is 12 residues long. V lost 2 bases, J lost 6 bases, and 8 bases lay in between. Germline-derived CDR1 and CDR2 are MNHNY and SVGAGI (reference sequence). CDR3 residues: CASSYQGGEQYF. CDR3 DNA sequence: TGTGCCAGCAGTTACCAGGGAGGCGAGCAGTACTTC.

CDR3 nucleotide sequence: TGTGCCACCAGCATAACCGGGAGGGAATTCTACGAGCAGTACTTC. The encoded protein is CATSITGREFYEQYF. The rearrangement uses TRBV15 and TRBJ2-7; 8 nucleotides align to TRBD2. With V trimmed by 4 bases and J by 3 bases, 8 bases remained unmatched. This CDR3 has 15 amino acids. Germline-derived CDR1 and CDR2 are LNHNV and YYDKDF (reference sequence).

The genes are TRBV4-1 and TRBJ2-7; 9 bases are a match to TRBD1. The germline gives CDR1 MGHRA, CDR2 YSYEKL. The ends lost 2 bases at V and 0 bases at J; junction bases unmatched: 11. The CDR3 has 18 amino acids. The CDR3: CASSQTGGPAGYSYEQYF. DNA for the CDR3: TGCGCCAGCAGCCAAACAGGGGGCCCCGCCGGCTACTCCTACGAGCAGTACTTC.

CDR3 sequence: CASSPSTGEFNQPQHF. CDR3 nucleotide sequence: TGTGCCAGCAGTCCGTCGACAGGGGAGTTCAATCAGCCCCAGCATTTT. The rearrangement uses TRBV27 and TRBJ1-5; 8 nucleotides agree with TRBD1. Germline lookup yields CDR1 MNHEY and CDR2 SMNVEV (reference sequence). Unmatched junction bases numbered 9, after V lost 5 bases and J lost 3 bases. The CDR3 is 16 amino acids.

A single count supports this clone. CDR3 sequence reads: CASSLDVGLAGEQYF. Written as DNA, the CDR3 is TGTGCCAGCAGCTTGGATGTGGGTTTAGCCGGCGAGCAGTACTTC. This sequence joins TRBV5-5 and TRBJ2-7; D ambiguous. V gave up 0 bases and J gave up 6 bases, with 16 bases separating them. Germline loops: CDR1 SGHKS, CDR2 YYEKEE (reference sequence). The CDR3 sequence is 15 residues long.

The genes are TRBV7-2 and TRBJ1-2; D ambiguous. Germline lookup yields CDR1 SGHTA and CDR2 FQGNSA. The V gene lost 6 bases and the J gene lost 4 bases, with 18 bases spanning the gap. The CDR3 sequence is 15 residues long. The CDR3, as DNA: TGTGCCAGCAGTCCACGCGACCTTACTTTCTATGGCTACACCTTC. The encoded protein is CASSPRDLTFYGYTF.

This chain joins TRBV10-2 and TRBJ2-3; D is perhaps TRBD2 (6 bases). Germline V lookup: CDR1 WSHSY, CDR2 SAAADI. V was clipped by 5 bases and J by 0 bases, with 9 bases between them. The length of the CDR3 is 14 residues. DNA of the CDR3: TGCGCCAGCAGTCTAGCGAGCAGCACAGATACGCAGTATTTT. Amino acids: CASSLASSTDTQYF.

V is TRBV29-1 and J is TRBJ1-2; no clear D. The CDR3 length is 14 residues. Germline V gives CDR1 SQVTM, CDR2 ANQGSEA. The V and J ends lost 4 bases and 4 bases respectively, with 16 bases between them. The CDR3 spells CSVVIGREAYGYTF. CDR3 DNA: TGCAGCGTTGTTATAGGGAGGGAGGCCTATGGCTACACCTTC.

This clone appeared a few times. Other DNA variants within this sample encode the same CDR3. The V call is TRBV27, the J call TRBJ2-7; no reliable D call. Germline V gene sequence: CDR1 MNHEY, CDR2 SMNVEV (reference sequence). V was trimmed by 3 bases and J by 4 bases, leaving 4 bases between them. The CDR3 loop spans 11 amino acids. The CDR3 DNA is TGTGCCAGCAGTTTCGGTTACGAGCAGTACTTC. Amino acids: CASSFGYEQYF.

The chain couples TRBV4-1 to TRBJ1-5, with D uncertain. CDR3 length: 18 amino acids. The V gene's germline CDR1 is MGHRA and CDR2 YSYEKL. V was clipped by 1 base and J by 2 bases, with 18 bases between them. In nucleotides, the CDR3 is TGCGCCAGCAGCCAAGGGAAGGGTAGGGAGGTCGGCAATCAGCCCCAGCATTTT. It codes for CASSQGKGREVGNQPQHF.

The chain recombines TRBV5-1 with TRBJ2-5; D gene uncertain. V dropped 0 bases and J dropped 4 bases, with 7 bases sitting between them. In germline, CDR1 is SGHRS, CDR2 YFSETQ. The length of the CDR3 is 13 residues. The CDR3 nucleotides are TGCGCCAGCAGCTTGGAAGGCGGAGAGACCCAGTACTTC. Protein product: CASSLEGGETQYF.

This CDR3 is CASRPLGPMNTEAFF. In nucleotides, the CDR3 is TGTGCCAGCAGGCCCTTGGGCCCCATGAACACTGAAGCTTTCTTT. The genes are TRBV27 and TRBJ1-1; D unclear. CDR1 is MNHEY, CDR2 SMNVEV, per germline (reference sequence). The CDR3 has 15 residues. The ends were cut back, 6 bases at V and 0 bases at J, with 14 bases in the middle.

CDR3 loop: CASGPGLADQETQYF. DNA for the CDR3: TGTGCTAGTGGCCCGGGACTAGCGGACCAAGAGACCCAGTACTTC. J is TRBJ2-5 and V is TRBV12-5; 11 bases are shared with TRBD2. Germline CDR1 reads LGHNT; CDR2 reads FRNRAP. V gave up 6 bases and J gave up 0 bases; unmatched junction bases: 3. This CDR3 comprises 15 residues. Full variable domain (outside the CDR3, taken from reference TRBV12-5 and TRBJ2-5): DARVTQTPRHKVTEMGQEVTMRCQPILGHNTVFWYRQTMMQGLELLAYFRNRAPLDDSGMPKDRFSAEMPDATLATLKIQPSEPRDSAVYFCASGPGLADQETQYFGPGTRLLVL.